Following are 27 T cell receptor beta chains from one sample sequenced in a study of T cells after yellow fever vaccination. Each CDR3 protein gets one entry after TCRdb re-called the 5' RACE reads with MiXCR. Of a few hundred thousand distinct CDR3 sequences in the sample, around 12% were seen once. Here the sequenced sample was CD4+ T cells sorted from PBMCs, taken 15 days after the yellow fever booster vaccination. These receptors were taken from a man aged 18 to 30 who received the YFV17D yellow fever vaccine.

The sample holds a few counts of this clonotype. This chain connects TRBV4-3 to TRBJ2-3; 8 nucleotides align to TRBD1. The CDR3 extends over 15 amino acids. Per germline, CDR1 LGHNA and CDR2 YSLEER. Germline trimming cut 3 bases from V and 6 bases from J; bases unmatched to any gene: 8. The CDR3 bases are TGCGCCAGCAGCCAGGAGGGACAGGCCGGGGATACGCAGTATTTT. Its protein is CASSQEGQAGDTQYF.

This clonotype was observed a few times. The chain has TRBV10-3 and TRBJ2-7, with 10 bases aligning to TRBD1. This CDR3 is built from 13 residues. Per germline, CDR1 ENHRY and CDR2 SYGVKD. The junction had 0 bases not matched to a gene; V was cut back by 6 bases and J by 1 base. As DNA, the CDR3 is TGTGCCATCAGGGGACAGGGGTCCTACGAGCAGTACGTC. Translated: CAIRGQGSYEQYV.

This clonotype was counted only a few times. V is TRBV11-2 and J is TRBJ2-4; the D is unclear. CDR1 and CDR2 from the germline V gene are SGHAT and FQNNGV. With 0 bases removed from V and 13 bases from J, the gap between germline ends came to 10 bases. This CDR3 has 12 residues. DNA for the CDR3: TGTGCCAGCAGCTTAGATCTCCAGGCACAGTACTTC. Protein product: CASSLDLQAQYF.

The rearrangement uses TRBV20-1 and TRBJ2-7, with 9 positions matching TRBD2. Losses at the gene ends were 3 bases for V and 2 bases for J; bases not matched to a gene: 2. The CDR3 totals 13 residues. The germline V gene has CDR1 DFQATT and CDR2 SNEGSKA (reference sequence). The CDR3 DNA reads TGCAGTGCTAGGACTAGCGGCCCCTACGAGCAGTACTTC. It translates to CSARTSGPYEQYF.

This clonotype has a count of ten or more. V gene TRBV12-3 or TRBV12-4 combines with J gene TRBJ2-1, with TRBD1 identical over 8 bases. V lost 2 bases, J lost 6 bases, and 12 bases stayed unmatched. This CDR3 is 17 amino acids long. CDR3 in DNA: TGTGCCAGCAGTTTAAAGGTACTCGGACAGGGCGGCAATGAGCAGTTCTTC. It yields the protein CASSLKVLGQGGNEQFF.

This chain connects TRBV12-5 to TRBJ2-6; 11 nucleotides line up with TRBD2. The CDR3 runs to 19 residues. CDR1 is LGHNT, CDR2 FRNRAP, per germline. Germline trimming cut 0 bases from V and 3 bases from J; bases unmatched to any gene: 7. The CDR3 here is CASGLVISGGAGGANVLTF. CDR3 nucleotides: TGTGCTAGTGGTTTGGTGATTAGCGGGGGGGCCGGTGGGGCCAACGTCCTGACTTTC.

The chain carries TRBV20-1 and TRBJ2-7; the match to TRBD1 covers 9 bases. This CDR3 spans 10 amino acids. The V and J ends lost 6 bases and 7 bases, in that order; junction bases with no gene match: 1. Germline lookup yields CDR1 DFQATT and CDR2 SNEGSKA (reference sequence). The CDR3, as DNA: TGCAGTGCAGGACAGGGGGAGCAGTACGTC. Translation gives CSAGQGEQYV.

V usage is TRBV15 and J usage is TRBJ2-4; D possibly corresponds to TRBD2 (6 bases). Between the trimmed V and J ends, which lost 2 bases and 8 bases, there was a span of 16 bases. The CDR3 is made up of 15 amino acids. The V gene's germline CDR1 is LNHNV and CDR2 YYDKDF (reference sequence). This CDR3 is CATSRLGLYGDIQYF. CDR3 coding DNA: TGTGCCACCAGCAGATTGGGACTTTACGGGGACATTCAGTACTTC. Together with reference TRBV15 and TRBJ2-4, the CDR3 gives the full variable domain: DAMVIQNPRYQVTQFGKPVTLSCSQTLNHNVMYWYQQKSSQAPKLLFHYYDKDFNNEADTPDNFQSRRPNTSFCFLDIRSPGLGDTAMYLCATSRLGLYGDIQYFGAGTRLSVL.

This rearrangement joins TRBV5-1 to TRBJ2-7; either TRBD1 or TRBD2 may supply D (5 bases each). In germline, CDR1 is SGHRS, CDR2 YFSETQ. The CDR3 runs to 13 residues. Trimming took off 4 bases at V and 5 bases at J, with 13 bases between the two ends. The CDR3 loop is CASSLWGTDEQYV. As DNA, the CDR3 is TGCGCCAGCAGCCTATGGGGGACCGACGAGCAGTACGTC.

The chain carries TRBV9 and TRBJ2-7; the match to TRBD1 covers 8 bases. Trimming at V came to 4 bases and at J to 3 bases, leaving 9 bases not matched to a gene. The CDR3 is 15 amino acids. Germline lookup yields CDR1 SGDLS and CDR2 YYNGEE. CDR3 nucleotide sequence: TGTGCCAGCAGCAGACAGGGGTCACACGGCTACGAGCAGTACTTC. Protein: CASSRQGSHGYEQYF.

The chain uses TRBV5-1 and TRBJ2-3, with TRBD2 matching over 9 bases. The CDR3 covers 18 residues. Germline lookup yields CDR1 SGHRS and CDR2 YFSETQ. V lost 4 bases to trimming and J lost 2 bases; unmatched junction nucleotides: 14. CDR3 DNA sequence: TGCGCCAGCAGCCGGGTTCCGAGCGGGGGGCCTTACACAGATACGCAGTATTTT. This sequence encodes CASSRVPSGGPYTDTQYF.

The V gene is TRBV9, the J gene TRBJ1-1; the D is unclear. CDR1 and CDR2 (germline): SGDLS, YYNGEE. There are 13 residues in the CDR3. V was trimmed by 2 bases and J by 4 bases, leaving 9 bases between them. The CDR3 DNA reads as TGTGCCAGCAGCGTTGGCAGTGCCACTGAAGCTTTCTTT. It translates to CASSVGSATEAFF.

The CDR3 reads CASSPAGVFTDTQYF. The CDR3 bases are TGTGCCAGCAGCCCCGCGGGGGTGTTTACAGATACGCAGTATTTT. The J gene is TRBJ2-3, the V gene TRBV11-2; 7 nucleotides agree with TRBD2. Germline CDR1 is SGHAT and CDR2 is FQNNGV. The CDR3 contains 15 residues. After removal of 5 bases from V and 3 bases from J, the junction contained 8 bases not matched to a gene.

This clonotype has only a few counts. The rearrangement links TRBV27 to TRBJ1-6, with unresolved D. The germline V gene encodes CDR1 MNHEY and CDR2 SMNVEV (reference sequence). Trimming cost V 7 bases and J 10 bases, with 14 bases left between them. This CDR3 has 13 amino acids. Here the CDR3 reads CASTEIGSSPLHF. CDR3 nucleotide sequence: TGTGCCAGCACAGAGATAGGGTCGTCACCCCTCCACTTT.

The CDR3 protein is CASSPGIAGGQNEQFF. The CDR3, as DNA: TGTGCCAGCTCACCCGGAATAGCGGGGGGGCAAAATGAGCAGTTCTTC. The chain combines TRBV18 with TRBJ2-1; the match to TRBD2 covers 11 bases. Unmatched junction bases numbered 8, after V lost 3 bases and J lost 7 bases. Germline V gives CDR1 KGHSH, CDR2 LQKENI. The CDR3 is 16 amino acids.

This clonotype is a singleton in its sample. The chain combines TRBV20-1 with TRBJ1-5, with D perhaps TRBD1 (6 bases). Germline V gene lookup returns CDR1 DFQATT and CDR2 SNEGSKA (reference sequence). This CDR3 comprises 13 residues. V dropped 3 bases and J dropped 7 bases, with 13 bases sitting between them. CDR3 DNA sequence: TGCAGTGCTAGTAGGGGGGGCGCGCAGCCCCAGCATTTT. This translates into CSASRGGAQPQHF.

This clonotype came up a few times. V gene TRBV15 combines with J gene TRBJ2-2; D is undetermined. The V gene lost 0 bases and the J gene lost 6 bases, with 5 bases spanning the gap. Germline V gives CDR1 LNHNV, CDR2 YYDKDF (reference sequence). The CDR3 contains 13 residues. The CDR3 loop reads CATSRDPSGELFF. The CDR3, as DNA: TGTGCCACCAGCAGAGATCCGTCCGGGGAGCTGTTTTTT.

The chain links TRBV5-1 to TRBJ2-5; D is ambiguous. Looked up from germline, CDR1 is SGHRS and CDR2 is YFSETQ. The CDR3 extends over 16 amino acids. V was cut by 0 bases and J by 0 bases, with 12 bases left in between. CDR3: CASSLGLRANQETQYF. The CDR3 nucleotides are TGCGCCAGCAGCTTGGGGCTTCGGGCTAACCAAGAGACCCAGTACTTC.

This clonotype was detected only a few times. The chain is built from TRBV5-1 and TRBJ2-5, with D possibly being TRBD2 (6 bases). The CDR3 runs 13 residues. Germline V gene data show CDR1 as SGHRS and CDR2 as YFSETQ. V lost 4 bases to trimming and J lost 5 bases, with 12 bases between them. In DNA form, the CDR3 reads TGCGCCAGCAGCACGACTAGTTTTGAGACCCAGTACTTC. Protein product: CASSTTSFETQYF.

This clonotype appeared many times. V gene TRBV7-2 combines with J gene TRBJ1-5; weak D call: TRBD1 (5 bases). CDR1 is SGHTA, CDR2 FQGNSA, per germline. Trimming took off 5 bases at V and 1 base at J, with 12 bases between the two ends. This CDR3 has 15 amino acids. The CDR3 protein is CASSPIRGSNQPQHF. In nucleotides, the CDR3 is TGTGCCAGCAGCCCTATCCGGGGGAGCAATCAGCCCCAGCATTTT.

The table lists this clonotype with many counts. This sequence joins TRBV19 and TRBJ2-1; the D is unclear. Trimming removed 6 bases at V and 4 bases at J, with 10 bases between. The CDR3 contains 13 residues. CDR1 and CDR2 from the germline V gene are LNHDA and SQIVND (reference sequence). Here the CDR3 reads CASRGRGYNEQFF. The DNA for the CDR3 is TGTGCCAGTAGGGGCCGAGGTTACAATGAGCAGTTCTTC.

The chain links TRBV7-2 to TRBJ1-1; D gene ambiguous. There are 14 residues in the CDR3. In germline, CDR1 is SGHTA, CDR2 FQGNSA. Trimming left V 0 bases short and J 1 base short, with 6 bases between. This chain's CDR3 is CASSLAIANTEAFF. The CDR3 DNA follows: TGTGCCAGCAGCTTAGCGATCGCGAACACTGAAGCTTTCTTT.

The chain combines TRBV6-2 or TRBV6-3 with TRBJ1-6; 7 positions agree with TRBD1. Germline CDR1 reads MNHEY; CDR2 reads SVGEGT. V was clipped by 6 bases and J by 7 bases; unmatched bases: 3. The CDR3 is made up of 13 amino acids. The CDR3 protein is CASRMGQNSPLHF. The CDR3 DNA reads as TGTGCCAGCAGGATGGGACAGAATTCACCCCTCCACTTT.

The CDR3 bases are TGTGCCAGCTCACCGAATAGCCAGGGGGCACAAGAGACCCAGTACTTC. This codes for CASSPNSQGAQETQYF. V and J are TRBV18 and TRBJ2-5; 8 bases match TRBD1. The CDR3 has 16 amino acids. Germline V gene lookup returns CDR1 KGHSH and CDR2 LQKENI. J gave up 2 bases and V 3 bases, and 8 bases lay outside the gene matches. The full variable domain, with the rest looked up from reference TRBV18 and TRBJ2-5, is NAGVMQNPRHLVRRRGQEARLRCSPMKGHSHVYWYRQLPEEGLKFMVYLQKENIIDESGMPKERFSAEFPKEGPSILRIQQVVRGDSAAYFCASSPNSQGAQETQYFGPGTRLLVL.

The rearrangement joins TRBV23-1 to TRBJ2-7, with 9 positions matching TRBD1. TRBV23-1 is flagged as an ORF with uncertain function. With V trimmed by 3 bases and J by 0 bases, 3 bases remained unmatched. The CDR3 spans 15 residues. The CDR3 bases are TGCGCCAGCAGTCAGGGACAGGGAGACTCCTACGAGCAGTACGTC. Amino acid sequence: CASSQGQGDSYEQYV.

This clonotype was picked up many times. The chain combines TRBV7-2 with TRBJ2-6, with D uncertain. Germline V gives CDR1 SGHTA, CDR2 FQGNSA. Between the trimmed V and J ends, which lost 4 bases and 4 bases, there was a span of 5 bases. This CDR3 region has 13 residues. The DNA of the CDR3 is TGTGCCAGCAGCTGGGTCGGGGCCAACGTCCTGACTTTC. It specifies CASSWVGANVLTF.

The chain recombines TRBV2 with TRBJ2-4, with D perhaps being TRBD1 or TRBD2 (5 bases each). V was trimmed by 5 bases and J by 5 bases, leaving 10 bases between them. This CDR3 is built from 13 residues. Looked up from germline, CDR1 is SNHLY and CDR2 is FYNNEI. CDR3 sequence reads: CASSQGTENIQYF. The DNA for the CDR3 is TGTGCCAGCAGTCAAGGGACGGAAAACATTCAGTACTTC.